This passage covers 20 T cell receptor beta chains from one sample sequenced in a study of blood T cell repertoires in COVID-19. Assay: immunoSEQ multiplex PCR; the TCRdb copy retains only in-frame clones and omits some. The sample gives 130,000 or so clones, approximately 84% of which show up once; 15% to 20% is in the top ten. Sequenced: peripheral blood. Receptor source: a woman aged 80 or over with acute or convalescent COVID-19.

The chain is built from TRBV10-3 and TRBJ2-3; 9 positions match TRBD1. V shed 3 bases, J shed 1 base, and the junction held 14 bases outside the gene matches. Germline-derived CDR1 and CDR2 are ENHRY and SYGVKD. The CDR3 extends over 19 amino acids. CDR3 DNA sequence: TGTGCCATCAGTGACCGGGACAGGGAAGGGTATTTGGGCACAGATACGCAGTATTTT. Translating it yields CAISDRDREGYLGTDTQYF.

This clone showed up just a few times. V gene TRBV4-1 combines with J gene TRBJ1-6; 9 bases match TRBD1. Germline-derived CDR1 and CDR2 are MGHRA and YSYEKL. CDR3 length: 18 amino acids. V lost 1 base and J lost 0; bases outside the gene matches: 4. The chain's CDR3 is CASSQGTGVSSYNSPLHF. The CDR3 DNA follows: TGCGCCAGCAGCCAAGGGACAGGGGTTAGCTCCTATAATTCACCCCTCCACTTT.

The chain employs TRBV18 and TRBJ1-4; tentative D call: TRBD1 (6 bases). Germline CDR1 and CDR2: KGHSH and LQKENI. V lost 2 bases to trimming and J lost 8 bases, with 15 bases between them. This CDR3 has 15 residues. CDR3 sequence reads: CASSPRRGKSEKLFF. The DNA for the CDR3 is TGTGCCAGCTCACCAAGAAGGGGGAAAAGCGAAAAACTGTTTTTT. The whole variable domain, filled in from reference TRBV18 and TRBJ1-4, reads NAGVMQNPRHLVRRRGQEARLRCSPMKGHSHVYWYRQLPEEGLKFMVYLQKENIIDESGMPKERFSAEFPKEGPSILRIQQVVRGDSAAYFCASSPRRGKSEKLFFGSGTQLSVL.

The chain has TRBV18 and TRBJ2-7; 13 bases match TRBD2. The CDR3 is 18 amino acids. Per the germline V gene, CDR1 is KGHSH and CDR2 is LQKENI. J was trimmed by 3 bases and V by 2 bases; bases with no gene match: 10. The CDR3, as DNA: TGTGCCAGCTCACCAATGACCCCGGGGACTAGCGGGATCTACGAGCAGTACTTC. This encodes CASSPMTPGTSGIYEQYF.

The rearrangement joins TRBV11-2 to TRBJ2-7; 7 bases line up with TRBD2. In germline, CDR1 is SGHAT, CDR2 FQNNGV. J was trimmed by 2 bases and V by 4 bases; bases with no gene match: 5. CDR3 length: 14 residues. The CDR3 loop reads CASSSRLAAYEQYF. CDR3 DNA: TGTGCCAGCAGCTCTCGACTAGCAGCCTACGAGCAGTACTTC.

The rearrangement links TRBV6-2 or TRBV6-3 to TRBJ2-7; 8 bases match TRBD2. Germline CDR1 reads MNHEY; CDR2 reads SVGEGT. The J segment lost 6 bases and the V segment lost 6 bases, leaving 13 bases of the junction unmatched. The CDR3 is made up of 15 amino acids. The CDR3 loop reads CASSPGGVVTSEQYF. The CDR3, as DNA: TGTGCCAGCAGCCCCGGGGGGGTAGTAACCAGCGAGCAGTACTTC.

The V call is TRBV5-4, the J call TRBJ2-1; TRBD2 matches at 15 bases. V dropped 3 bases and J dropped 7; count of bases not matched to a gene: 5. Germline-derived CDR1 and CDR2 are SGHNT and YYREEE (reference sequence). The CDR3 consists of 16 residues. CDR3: CASSSGGTSGRNEQFF. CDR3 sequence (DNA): TGTGCCAGCAGCTCAGGAGGGACTAGCGGGAGGAATGAGCAGTTCTTC.

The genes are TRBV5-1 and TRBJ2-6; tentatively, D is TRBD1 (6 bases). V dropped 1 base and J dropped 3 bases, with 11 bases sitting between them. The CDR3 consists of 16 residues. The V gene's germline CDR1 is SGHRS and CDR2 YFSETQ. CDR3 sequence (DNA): TGCGCCAGCAGCTTGCCGACAGGTCTTGGGGCCAACGTCCTGACTTTC. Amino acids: CASSLPTGLGANVLTF.

The CDR3 region has the DNA TGTGCCAGTAGGACTGGGTCCACCGAAGCTTTCTTT. Protein: CASRTGSTEAFF. The chain combines TRBV19 with TRBJ1-1; the D is unclear. The CDR3 contains 12 residues. CDR1 is LNHDA and CDR2 is SQIVND in the germline V gene (reference sequence). V gave up 6 bases and J gave up 8 bases, with 13 bases separating them.

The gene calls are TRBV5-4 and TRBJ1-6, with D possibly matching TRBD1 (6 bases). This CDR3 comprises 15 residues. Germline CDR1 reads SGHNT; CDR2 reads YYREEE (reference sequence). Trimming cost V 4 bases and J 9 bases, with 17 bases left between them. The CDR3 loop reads CASSEGRGVGSPLHF. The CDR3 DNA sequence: TGTGCCAGCAGCGAAGGCAGGGGTGTGGGTTCACCCCTCCACTTT.

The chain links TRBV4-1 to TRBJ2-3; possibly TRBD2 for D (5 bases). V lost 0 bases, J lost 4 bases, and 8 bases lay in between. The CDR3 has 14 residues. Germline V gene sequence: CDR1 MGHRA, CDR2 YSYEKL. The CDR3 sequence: CASSQEGSPDTQYF. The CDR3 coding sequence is TGCGCCAGCAGCCAAGAGGGGAGTCCAGATACGCAGTATTTT.

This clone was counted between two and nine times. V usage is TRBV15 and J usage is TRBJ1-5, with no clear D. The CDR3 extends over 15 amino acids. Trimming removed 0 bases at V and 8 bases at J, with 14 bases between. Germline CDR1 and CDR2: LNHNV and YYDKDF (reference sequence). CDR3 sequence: CATSRDNGIYEPQHF. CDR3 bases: TGTGCCACCAGCAGAGATAACGGGATTTACGAGCCCCAGCATTTT.

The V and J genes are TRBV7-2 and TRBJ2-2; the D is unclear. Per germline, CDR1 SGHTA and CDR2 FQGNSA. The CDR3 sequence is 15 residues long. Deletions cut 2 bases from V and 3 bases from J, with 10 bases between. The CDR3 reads CASSLNLGDTGELFF. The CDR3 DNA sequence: TGTGCCAGCAGCTTAAATCTGGGCGACACCGGGGAGCTGTTTTTT.

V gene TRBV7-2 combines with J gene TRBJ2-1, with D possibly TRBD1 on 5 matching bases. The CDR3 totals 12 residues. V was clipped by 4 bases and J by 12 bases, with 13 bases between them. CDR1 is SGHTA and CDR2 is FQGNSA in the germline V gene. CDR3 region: CASSYPRGTQFF. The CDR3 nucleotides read TGTGCCAGCAGCTACCCAAGGGGAACGCAGTTCTTC.

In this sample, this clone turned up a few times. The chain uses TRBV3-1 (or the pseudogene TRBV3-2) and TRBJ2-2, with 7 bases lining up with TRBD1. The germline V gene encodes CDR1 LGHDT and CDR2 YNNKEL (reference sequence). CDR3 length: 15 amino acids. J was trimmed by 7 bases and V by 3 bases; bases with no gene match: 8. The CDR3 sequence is CASSQDLRGYGELFF. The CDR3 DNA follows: TGTGCCAGCAGCCAGGACCTCAGGGGGTACGGGGAGCTGTTTTTT.

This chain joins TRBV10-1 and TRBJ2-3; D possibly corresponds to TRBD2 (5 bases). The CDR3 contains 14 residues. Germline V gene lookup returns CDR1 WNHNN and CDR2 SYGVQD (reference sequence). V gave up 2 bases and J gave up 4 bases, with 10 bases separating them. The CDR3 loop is CASSESGRPDTQYF. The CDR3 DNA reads TGCGCCAGCAGTGAGAGCGGCCGTCCAGATACGCAGTATTTT.

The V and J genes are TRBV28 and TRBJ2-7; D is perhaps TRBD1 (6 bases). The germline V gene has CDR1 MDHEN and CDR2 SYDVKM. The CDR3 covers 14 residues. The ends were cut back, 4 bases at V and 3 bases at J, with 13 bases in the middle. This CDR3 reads CASSSPGQYYEQYF. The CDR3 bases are TGTGCCAGCAGTTCCCCGGGACAATACTACGAGCAGTACTTC.

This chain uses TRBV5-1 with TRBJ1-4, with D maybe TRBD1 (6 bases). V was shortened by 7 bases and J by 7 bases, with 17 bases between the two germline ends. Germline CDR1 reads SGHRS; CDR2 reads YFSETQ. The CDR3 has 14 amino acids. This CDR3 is CASGPDSWSEKLFF. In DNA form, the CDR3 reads TGCGCCAGCGGCCCGGACAGCTGGAGTGAAAAACTGTTTTTT.

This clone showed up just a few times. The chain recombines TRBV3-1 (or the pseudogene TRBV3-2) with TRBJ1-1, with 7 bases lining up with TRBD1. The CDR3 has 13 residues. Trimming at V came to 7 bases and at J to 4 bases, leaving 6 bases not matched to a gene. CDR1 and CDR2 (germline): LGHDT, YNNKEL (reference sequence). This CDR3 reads CASMGRGATEAFF. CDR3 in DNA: TGTGCCAGCATGGGCAGGGGGGCCACTGAAGCTTTCTTT.

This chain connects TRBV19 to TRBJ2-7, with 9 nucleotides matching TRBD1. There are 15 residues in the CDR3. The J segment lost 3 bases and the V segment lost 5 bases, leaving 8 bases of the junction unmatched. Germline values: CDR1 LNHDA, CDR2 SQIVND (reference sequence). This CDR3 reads CASSGTNRGRYEQYF. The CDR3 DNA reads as TGTGCCAGTAGTGGTACAAACAGGGGGCGCTACGAGCAGTACTTC.